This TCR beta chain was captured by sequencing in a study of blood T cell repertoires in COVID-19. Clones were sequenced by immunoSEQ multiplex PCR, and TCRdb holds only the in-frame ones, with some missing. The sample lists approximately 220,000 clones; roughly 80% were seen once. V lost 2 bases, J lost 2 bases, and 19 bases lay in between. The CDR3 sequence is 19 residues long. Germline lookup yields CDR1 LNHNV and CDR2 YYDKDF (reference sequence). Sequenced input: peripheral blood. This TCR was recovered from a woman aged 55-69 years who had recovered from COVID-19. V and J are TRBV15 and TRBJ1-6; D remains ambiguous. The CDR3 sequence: CATSRFPGSEGAYNSPLHF. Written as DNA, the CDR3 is TGTGCCACCAGCAGATTCCCAGGAAGCGAGGGCGCCTATAATTCACCCCTCCACTTT.